One T cell receptor beta chain is described in this entry. Using immunoSEQ multiplex PCR, the repertoire was profiled, and TCRdb retains in-frame clones only, with some absent. The data contain around 270,000 clones, 84% of them singletons. The data originate from a study of blood T cell repertoires in COVID-19. Study details: The samples span acute and convalescent COVID-19 from the United States, Italy and Spain.

The CDR3 sequence is 14 residues long. The V gene lost 6 bases and the J gene lost 3 bases, with 14 bases spanning the gap. Germline CDR1 and CDR2: SNHLY and FYNNEI. Sequencing was done on a sample of peripheral blood. The sequence came from a middle-aged woman who had recovered from COVID-19. V and J are TRBV2 and TRBJ1-2; perhaps TRBD1 as D (5 bases). The CDR3 is CASRGHRRYYGYTF. The CDR3 nucleotides are TGTGCCAGCAGAGGCCACAGGCGATACTATGGCTACACCTTC.